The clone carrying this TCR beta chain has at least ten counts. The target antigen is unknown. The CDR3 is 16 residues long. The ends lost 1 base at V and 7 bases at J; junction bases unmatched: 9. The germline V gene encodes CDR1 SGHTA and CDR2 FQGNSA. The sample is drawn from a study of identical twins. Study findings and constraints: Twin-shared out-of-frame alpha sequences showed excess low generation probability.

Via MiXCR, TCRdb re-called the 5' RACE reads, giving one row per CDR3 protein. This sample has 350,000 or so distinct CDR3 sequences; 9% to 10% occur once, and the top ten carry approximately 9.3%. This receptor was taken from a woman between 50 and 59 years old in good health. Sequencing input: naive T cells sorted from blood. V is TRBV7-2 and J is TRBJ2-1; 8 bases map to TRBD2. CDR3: CASSLEPWERENEQFF. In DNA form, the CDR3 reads TGTGCCAGCAGCTTAGAACCGTGGGAGCGGGAGAATGAGCAGTTCTTC.